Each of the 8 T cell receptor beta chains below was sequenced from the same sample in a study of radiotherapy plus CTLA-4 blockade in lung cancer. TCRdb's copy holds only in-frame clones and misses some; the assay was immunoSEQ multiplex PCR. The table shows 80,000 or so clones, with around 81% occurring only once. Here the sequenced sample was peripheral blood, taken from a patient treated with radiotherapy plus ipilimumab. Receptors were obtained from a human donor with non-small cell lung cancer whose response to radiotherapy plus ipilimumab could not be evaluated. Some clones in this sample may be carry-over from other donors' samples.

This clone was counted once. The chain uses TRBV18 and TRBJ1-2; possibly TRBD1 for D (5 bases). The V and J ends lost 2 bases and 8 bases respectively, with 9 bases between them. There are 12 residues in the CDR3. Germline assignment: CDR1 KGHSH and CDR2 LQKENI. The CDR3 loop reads CASSPGGFGYTF. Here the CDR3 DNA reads TGTGCCAGCTCACCAGGGGGGTTCGGCTACACCTTC. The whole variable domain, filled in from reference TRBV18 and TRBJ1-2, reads NAGVMQNPRHLVRRRGQEARLRCSPMKGHSHVYWYRQLPEEGLKFMVYLQKENIIDESGMPKERFSAEFPKEGPSILRIQQVVRGDSAAYFCASSPGGFGYTFGSGTRLTVV.

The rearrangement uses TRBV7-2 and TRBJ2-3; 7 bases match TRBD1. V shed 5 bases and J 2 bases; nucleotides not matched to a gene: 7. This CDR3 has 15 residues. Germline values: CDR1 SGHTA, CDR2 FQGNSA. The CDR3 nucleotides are TGTGCCAGCAGCCAGACAGGGAGATACACAGATACGCAGTATTTT. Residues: CASSQTGRYTDTQYF.

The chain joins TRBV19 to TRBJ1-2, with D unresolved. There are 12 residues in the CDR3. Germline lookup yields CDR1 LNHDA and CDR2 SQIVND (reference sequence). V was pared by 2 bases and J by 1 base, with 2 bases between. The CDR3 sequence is CASSIHNYGYTF. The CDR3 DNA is TGTGCCAGTAGTATACATAACTATGGCTACACCTTC. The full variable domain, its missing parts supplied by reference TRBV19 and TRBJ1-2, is DGGITQSPKYLFRKEGQNVTLSCEQNLNHDAMYWYRQDPGQGLRLIYYSQIVNDFQKGDIAEGYSVSREKKESFPLTVTSAQKNPTAFYLCASSIHNYGYTFGSGTRLTVV.

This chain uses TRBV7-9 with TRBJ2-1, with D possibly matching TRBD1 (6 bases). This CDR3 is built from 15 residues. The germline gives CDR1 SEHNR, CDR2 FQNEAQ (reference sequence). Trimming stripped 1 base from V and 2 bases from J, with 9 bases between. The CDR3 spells CASSLETGPYNEQFF. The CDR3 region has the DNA TGTGCCAGCAGCTTAGAGACAGGTCCCTACAATGAGCAGTTCTTC.

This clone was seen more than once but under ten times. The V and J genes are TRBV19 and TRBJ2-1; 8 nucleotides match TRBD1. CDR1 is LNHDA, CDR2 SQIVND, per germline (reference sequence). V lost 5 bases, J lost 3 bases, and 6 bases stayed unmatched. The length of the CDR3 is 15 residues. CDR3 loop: CASSVTGTGYNEQFF. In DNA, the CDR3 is TGTGCCAGTAGTGTTACCGGGACAGGCTACAATGAGCAGTTCTTC.

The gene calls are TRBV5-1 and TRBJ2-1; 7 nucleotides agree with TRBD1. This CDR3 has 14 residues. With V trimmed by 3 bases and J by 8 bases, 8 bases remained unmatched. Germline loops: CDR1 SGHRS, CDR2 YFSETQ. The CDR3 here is CASSSLTGSDEQFF. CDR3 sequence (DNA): TGCGCCAGCAGCTCCCTGACAGGGTCGGATGAGCAGTTCTTC.

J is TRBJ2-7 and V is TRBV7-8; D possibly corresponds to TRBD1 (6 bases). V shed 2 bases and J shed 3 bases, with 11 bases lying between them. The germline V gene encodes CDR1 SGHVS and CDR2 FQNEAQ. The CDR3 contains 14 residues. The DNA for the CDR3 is TGTGCCAGCAGCTTATCAGGGGAGCGCTACGAGCAGTACTTC. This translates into CASSLSGERYEQYF.

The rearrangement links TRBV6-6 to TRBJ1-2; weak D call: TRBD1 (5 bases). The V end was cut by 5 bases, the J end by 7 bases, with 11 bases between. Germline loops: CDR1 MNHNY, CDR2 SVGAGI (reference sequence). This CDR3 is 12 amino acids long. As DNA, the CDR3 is TGTGCCAGCAGTGAGAACAGGCTTGGCTACACCTTC. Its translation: CASSENRLGYTF.